This T cell receptor beta chain is from a study of cytomegalovirus exposure and HLA in healthy donors. Study background: Unique TCRs from HLA-typed donors, 85 million to 100 million of them, were held in an early data release. Whole-study findings and limits: In presence/absence analyses, roughly uniform sequencing depth across donors was assumed. Among TCR sequences, most were rare, though some public TCRs appeared in many donors. Clonal expansion, a later analysis showed, was greater in HLA-associated TCR beta chains than in equally common others.

Remarks on this clone: Its antigen is unknown.

With 60 Vbeta and 13 Jbeta primers, the PCR was carried out. TCRdb's copy holds only in-frame clones and misses some; the assay was immunoSEQ multiplex PCR. The table shows 150,000 or so clones, with 80% occurring only once. The receptor was derived from a woman between 40 and 50 years old in good health and CMV-seropositive. Sequenced: PBMCs.

CDR3 protein: CASSQVDGNYEQYF. The CDR3 DNA sequence: TGCGCCAGCAGCCAAGTGGACGGGAATTACGAGCAGTACTTC. This rearrangement joins TRBV4-1 to TRBJ2-7, with D perhaps TRBD2 (5 bases). The CDR3 is 14 amino acids. Germline values: CDR1 MGHRA, CDR2 YSYEKL. V lost 1 base and J lost 4, with 11 bases in between.